The 27 T cell receptor beta chains reported below all come from one sample, sequenced in a study of cytomegalovirus exposure and HLA in healthy donors. Vbeta (60) and Jbeta (13) primers were used in the PCR. Assay: immunoSEQ multiplex PCR; the TCRdb copy retains only in-frame clones and omits some. The sample holds about 130,000 clones, roughly 70% seen once. Material: PBMCs. These receptors were collected from a man younger than 35 in good health and CMV-seropositive.

The V call is TRBV5-6, the J call TRBJ1-1; D might be TRBD1 (5 bases). CDR1 is SGHDT, CDR2 YYEEEE, per germline. Trimming removed 3 bases at V and 3 bases at J, with 21 bases between. CDR3 size: 17 residues. As DNA, the CDR3 is TGTGCCAGCAGCTCGGAACGGGACTTACTTAGTGACACTGAAGCTTTCTTT. Residues: CASSSERDLLSDTEAFF.

This sequence joins TRBV7-2 and TRBJ1-2; no clear D. The germline V gene encodes CDR1 SGHTA and CDR2 FQGNSA. This CDR3 has 13 residues. Deletions cut 1 base from V and 4 bases from J, with 7 bases between. In nucleotides, the CDR3 is TGTGCCAGCAGCTTAGGGGCAGCCTATGGCTACACCTTC. This codes for CASSLGAAYGYTF.

The V gene is TRBV7-9, the J gene TRBJ1-2, with 7 positions matching TRBD1. The junction had 13 bases not matched to a gene; V was cut back by 5 bases and J by 7 bases. CDR3 length: 15 residues. CDR1 SEHNR and CDR2 FQNEAQ come from the germline V gene (reference sequence). CDR3 sequence reads: CASSPTGKEMAGYTF. The CDR3 nucleotides are TGTGCCAGCAGCCCGACAGGGAAGGAAATGGCTGGCTACACCTTC. The full variable domain, with the rest looked up from reference TRBV7-9 and TRBJ1-2, is DTGVSQNPRHKITKRGQNVTFRCDPISEHNRLYWYRQTLGQGPEFLTYFQNEAQLEKSRLLSDRFSAERPKGSFSTLEIQRTEQGDSAMYLCASSPTGKEMAGYTFGSGTRLTVV.

This clone came up once. V and J are TRBV29-1 and TRBJ2-1, with 13 bases matching TRBD2. The trim removed 6 bases at V and 5 bases at J, leaving 4 bases unmatched. The germline CDR1 and CDR2 sequences are SQVTM and ANQGSEA. This CDR3 has 14 amino acids. Written as DNA, the CDR3 is TGCAGCGTCGGACTAGCGGGAGCGCACAATGAGCAGTTCTTC. This encodes CSVGLAGAHNEQFF.

This clone has only a few counts. J is TRBJ1-2 and V is TRBV6-5; TRBD1 aligns across 7 bases. Germline V gene data show CDR1 as MNHEY and CDR2 as SVGAGI. J gave up 8 bases and V 6 bases, and 6 bases lay outside the gene matches. The CDR3 covers 12 residues. CDR3 residues: CASSPRQGGYTF. The CDR3 region has the DNA TGTGCCAGCAGCCCTAGACAGGGAGGCTACACCTTC.

This clone was seen once. The V gene is TRBV29-1, the J gene TRBJ2-3; D remains unclear. CDR3 length: 13 residues. Trimming took 4 bases from V and 4 from J, leaving 12 bases between them. Germline V gene lookup returns CDR1 SQVTM and CDR2 ANQGSEA. This CDR3 is CSVAGQDADTQYF. The CDR3 coding sequence is TGCAGCGTTGCTGGGCAGGATGCAGATACGCAGTATTTT.

The rearrangement joins TRBV10-2 to TRBJ2-1; tentative D call: TRBD1 (6 bases). Germline-derived CDR1 and CDR2 are WSHSY and SAAADI. The CDR3 runs to 12 residues. With 4 bases removed from V and 6 bases from J, the gap between germline ends came to 7 bases. The CDR3 loop reads CASSGQANEQFF. In nucleotides, the CDR3 is TGCGCCAGCAGTGGACAGGCCAATGAGCAGTTCTTC.

The rearrangement joins TRBV7-8 to TRBJ1-5; possible D gene TRBD1, 5 bases. CDR1 is SGHVS, CDR2 FQNEAQ, per germline. The germline V and J ends were trimmed by 3 bases and 1 base, with 16 bases remaining between them. There are 17 residues in the CDR3. The CDR3 loop is CASSLSGINLSNQPQHF. DNA of the CDR3: TGTGCCAGCAGCTTGTCAGGGATCAATTTGAGCAATCAGCCCCAGCATTTT.

The chain uses TRBV7-2 and TRBJ1-1; 10 nucleotides match TRBD1. The trim removed 5 bases at V and 1 base at J, leaving 7 bases unmatched. Per germline, CDR1 SGHTA and CDR2 FQGNSA. The CDR3 runs to 16 residues. Here the CDR3 DNA reads TGTGCCAGCAGCACCCGCCGGACAGGGGGGAACACTGAAGCTTTCTTT. Amino acid sequence: CASSTRRTGGNTEAFF.

This rearrangement joins TRBV6-1 to TRBJ2-5; the D gene is possibly TRBD1 (6 bases). This CDR3 comprises 15 residues. Germline V gives CDR1 MNHNS, CDR2 SASEGT. V lost 6 bases and J lost 1, with 15 bases in between. The CDR3 loop reads CASRVRGTPQETQYF. CDR3 sequence (DNA): TGTGCCAGCAGAGTCAGGGGAACCCCCCAAGAGACCCAGTACTTC.

The chain uses TRBV28 and TRBJ2-1; no clear D gene. This CDR3 spans 13 amino acids. Trimming shortened V by 6 bases and J by 9 bases, and 15 bases separated the two germline ends. The germline CDR1 and CDR2 sequences are MDHEN and SYDVKM. The CDR3 loop is CASSRHNTIEQFF. As DNA, the CDR3 is TGTGCCAGCAGCCGACACAACACGATTGAGCAGTTCTTC.

The chain is built from TRBV6-6 and TRBJ1-6; 8 bases agree with TRBD1. With V trimmed by 5 bases and J by 1 base, 1 base remained unmatched. This CDR3 is built from 15 residues. Germline lookup yields CDR1 MNHNY and CDR2 SVGAGI (reference sequence). The CDR3 sequence: CASSGQGSYNSPLHF. The CDR3 region has the DNA TGTGCCAGCAGTGGACAGGGTTCCTATAATTCACCCCTCCACTTT.

The chain has TRBV28 and TRBJ2-5, with TRBD2 as a possible D gene (6 bases). V lost 6 bases and J lost 2, with 19 bases in between. Germline CDR1 MDHEN, CDR2 SYDVKM. CDR3 length equals 16 residues. This CDR3 is CASRGGLRLLQETQYF. As DNA, the CDR3 is TGTGCCAGCAGGGGGGGTTTACGGCTGCTACAAGAGACCCAGTACTTC.

This chain links TRBV20-1 with TRBJ2-3; D is ambiguous. This CDR3 is built from 11 residues. Trimming left V 2 bases short and J 5 bases short, with 5 bases between. CDR1 and CDR2 (germline): DFQATT, SNEGSKA (reference sequence). CDR3 bases: TGCAGTGCTAGAACGGGAGATACGCAGTATTTT. This codes for CSARTGDTQYF.

The chain has TRBV6-6 and TRBJ1-5; no clear D. The CDR3 loop spans 15 amino acids. From germline, CDR1 is MNHNY and CDR2 SVGAGI (reference sequence). V lost 6 bases and J 0 bases, leaving 12 bases between the germline ends. In DNA form, the CDR3 reads TGTGCCAGCAGCGAGGGTTTACATAGCAATCAGCCCCAGCATTTT. This gives the protein CASSEGLHSNQPQHF.

The sample holds a few counts of this clone. J is TRBJ2-1 and V is TRBV5-4, with 8 bases that match TRBD2. After removal of 3 bases from V and 7 bases from J, the junction contained 6 bases not matched to a gene. The CDR3 sequence is 14 residues long. Germline loops: CDR1 SGHNT, CDR2 YYREEE (reference sequence). CDR3 coding DNA: TGTGCCAGCAGCTATCTAGCGGGCGATAATGAGCAGTTCTTC. Translation: CASSYLAGDNEQFF.

The rearrangement joins TRBV7-9 to TRBJ1-4; possible D gene TRBD1, 6 bases. CDR1 and CDR2 (germline): SEHNR, FQNEAQ (reference sequence). This CDR3 has 15 amino acids. V was trimmed by 6 bases and J by 8 bases, leaving 19 bases between them. The CDR3, as DNA: TGTGCCAGCAGTTCGGGGACACTTGCGTGGGAAAAACTGTTTTTT. This sequence encodes CASSSGTLAWEKLFF.

This clone was seen a few times. This sequence joins TRBV27 and TRBJ2-2; 7 bases map to TRBD2. The V gene's germline CDR1 is MNHEY and CDR2 SMNVEV (reference sequence). There are 12 residues in the CDR3. CDR3: CVLGTKAGELFF. The CDR3 coding sequence is TGTGTCTTAGGGACTAAAGCCGGGGAGCTGTTTTTT.

This clone was seen a handful of times. J is TRBJ1-1 and V is TRBV6-5; D is unresolved. The V gene's germline CDR1 is MNHEY and CDR2 SVGAGI. The CDR3 sequence is 13 residues long. V was pared by 6 bases and J by 1 base, with 9 bases between. CDR3 sequence reads: CASSPRENTEAFF. Here the CDR3 DNA reads TGTGCCAGCAGCCCCCGGGAGAACACTGAAGCTTTCTTT.

The rearrangement uses TRBV6-5 and TRBJ1-5, with D perhaps matching TRBD1 (5 bases). Germline lookup yields CDR1 MNHEY and CDR2 SVGAGI. Trimming took 5 bases from V and 4 from J, leaving 12 bases between them. The CDR3 has 14 amino acids. CDR3 protein: CASSPGLGNQPQHF. The CDR3 DNA is TGTGCCAGCAGTCCAGGGCTAGGAAATCAGCCCCAGCATTTT.

The chain combines TRBV7-2 with TRBJ2-2; weak D call: TRBD1 (6 bases). The germline V gene has CDR1 SGHTA and CDR2 FQGNSA. The CDR3 is 13 amino acids. V lost 5 bases and J 7 bases, leaving 11 bases between the germline ends. CDR3 nucleotides: TGTGCCAGCAGCCCACAGGGAAGCGGGGAGCTGTTTTTT. This sequence encodes CASSPQGSGELFF.

The chain combines TRBV13 with TRBJ2-3; D possibly corresponds to TRBD1 (6 bases). This CDR3 contains 17 residues. Germline CDR1 PRHDT, CDR2 FYEKMQ (reference sequence). V lost 5 bases, J lost 2 bases, and 20 bases lay in between. The CDR3 DNA sequence: TGTGCCAGCAGCCCCGACCCGACAGGATACACCACAGATACGCAGTATTTT. It codes for CASSPDPTGYTTDTQYF.

The rearrangement links TRBV18 to TRBJ2-7; 13 bases are shared with TRBD2. Germline V gives CDR1 KGHSH, CDR2 LQKENI. Unmatched junction bases numbered 3, after V lost 4 bases and J lost 3 bases. CDR3 length: 15 amino acids. DNA for the CDR3: TGTGCCAGCTCACTCCGGACTAGCGGGAGCTACGAGCAGTACTTC. Residues: CASSLRTSGSYEQYF.

The rearrangement uses TRBV29-1 and TRBJ2-6, with 7 bases fitting TRBD1. This CDR3 contains 14 residues. Losses at the gene ends were 7 bases for V and 0 bases for J; bases not matched to a gene: 3. Germline V lookup: CDR1 SQVTM, CDR2 ANQGSEA. The CDR3 DNA reads TGCAGCGCCAGGGGGAACTCTGGGGCCAACGTCCTGACTTTC. Its translation is CSARGNSGANVLTF.

The chain recombines TRBV6-6 with TRBJ1-5; 8 bases map to TRBD1. There are 16 residues in the CDR3. Germline V gene sequence: CDR1 MNHNY, CDR2 SVGAGI (reference sequence). Unmatched junction bases numbered 4, after V lost 3 bases and J lost 0 bases. CDR3 sequence: CASSYRTGSSNQPQHF. In DNA form, the CDR3 reads TGTGCCAGCAGTTATAGGACAGGGAGTAGCAATCAGCCCCAGCATTTT.

V gene TRBV27 combines with J gene TRBJ2-7; 9 nucleotides agree with TRBD1. CDR3 size: 15 residues. J gave up 3 bases and V 6 bases, and 9 bases lay outside the gene matches. Germline V CDR1 and CDR2: MNHEY, SMNVEV (reference sequence). CDR3 sequence reads: CASRFSTGGNYEQYF. The CDR3 nucleotides read TGTGCCAGCAGATTCAGCACAGGGGGCAACTACGAGCAGTACTTC.

This chain joins TRBV7-2 and TRBJ1-6; 11 nucleotides agree with TRBD1. Looked up from germline, CDR1 is SGHTA and CDR2 is FQGNSA. V gave up 4 bases and J gave up 9 bases; unmatched junction bases: 8. The CDR3 sequence is 16 residues long. The CDR3 coding sequence is TGTGCCAGCAGCTCCCGGACAGGGGGCTGGGGTTCACCCCTCCACTTT. Its translation is CASSSRTGGWGSPLHF.